This T cell receptor beta chain was recovered during a study of blood T cell repertoires in COVID-19. Libraries were prepared by immunoSEQ multiplex PCR; TCRdb keeps only in-frame clonotypes and omits some of them. The sample records 200,000 to 300,000 clones, about 87% being singletons. Trimming took 1 base from V and 5 from J; bases not matched to a gene: 9. The germline CDR1 and CDR2 sequences are LNHDA and SQIVND (reference sequence). The CDR3 runs 17 residues. Sequences were obtained from peripheral blood. The clonotype originates from a woman in her thirties or forties with acute or convalescent COVID-19. The rearrangement joins TRBV19 to TRBJ2-1, with 9 bases aligning to TRBD1. CDR3 amino acids: CASSIGSFDRGNNEQFF. The CDR3 coding sequence is TGTGCCAGTAGTATAGGTAGCTTCGACAGGGGGAACAATGAGCAGTTCTTC.